These 5 T cell receptor beta chains came from one sample sequenced in a study of cytomegalovirus exposure and HLA in healthy donors (dated by TCRdb to the late 2010s). Preparation of the library involved the immunoSEQ multiplex PCR assay. This is the immuneACCESS table as TCRdb keeps it, with only in-frame sequences that have V and J called. A part of the clones is gone; compared with another copy, unresolved V genes explain less than half, and the rest is unexplained. The sample table contains over 200,000 clones; only one count was recorded for roughly 88% of them. The ten largest clones take up 3.1% of the sample. The sequenced sample was PBMCs. The receptors stem from a young woman in good health and CMV-seronegative.

As for this clone: Additional DNA sequences in this sample encode the identical CDR3. This sequence joins TRBV15 and TRBJ2-5, with D perhaps TRBD1 (5 bases). This CDR3 is 14 amino acids long. Germline V CDR1 and CDR2: LNHNV, YYDKDF (reference sequence). V gave up 1 base and J gave up 2 bases, with 8 bases separating them. CDR3 nucleotides: TGTGCCACCAGCAGAGGACAGCTGCAAGAGACCCAGTACTTC. This encodes CATSRGQLQETQYF.

The chain links TRBV28 to TRBJ2-7; 9 bases map to TRBD2. CDR1 and CDR2 (germline): MDHEN, SYDVKM. Trimming cost V 1 base and J 3 bases; bases outside gene matches: 4. The CDR3 is 15 residues long. This chain's CDR3 is CASSLSSGIYYEQYF. The CDR3 region has the DNA TGTGCCAGCAGTTTATCTAGCGGGATCTACTACGAGCAGTACTTC. The complete variable domain, with remaining parts taken from reference TRBV28 and TRBJ2-7, reads DVKVTQSSRYLVKRTGEKVFLECVQDMDHENMFWYRQDPGLGLRLIYFSYDVKMKEKGDIPEGYSVSREKKERFSLILESASTNQTSMYLCASSLSSGIYYEQYFGPGTRLTVT.

This clone was recorded only once. This chain links TRBV19 with TRBJ2-3; D not certain. This CDR3 has 16 residues. Per germline, CDR1 LNHDA and CDR2 SQIVND (reference sequence). V was trimmed by 3 bases and J by 2 bases, leaving 15 bases between them. The CDR3 bases are TGTGCCAGTAGTATCCTGGCGGATCGATCCACAGATACGCAGTATTTT. Encoded protein: CASSILADRSTDTQYF.

The V gene is TRBV7-2, the J gene TRBJ2-5; D may match TRBD1 or TRBD2 (5 bases each). The CDR3 totals 12 residues. V lost 4 bases and J 7 bases, leaving 10 bases between the germline ends. Germline CDR1 is SGHTA and CDR2 is FQGNSA. The CDR3 DNA reads TGTGCCAGCAGCTGGGACCAGGGGACCCAGTACTTC. Its translation is CASSWDQGTQYF. The complete variable domain, with remaining parts taken from reference TRBV7-2 and TRBJ2-5, reads GAGVSQSPSNKVTEKGKDVELRCDPISGHTALYWYRQSLGQGLEFLIYFQGNSAPDKSGLPSDRFSAERTGGSVSTLTIQRTQQEDSAVYLCASSWDQGTQYFGPGTRLLVL.

V is TRBV7-3 and J is TRBJ2-2; possibly TRBD2 for D (5 bases). V gave up 1 base and J gave up 3 bases, with 9 bases separating them. Germline V gene lookup returns CDR1 SGHTA and CDR2 FQGTGA. The CDR3 is made up of 15 amino acids. DNA of the CDR3: TGTGCCAGCAGCTTAAGAGGGAGCGACACCGGGGAGCTGTTTTTT. Translated, it gives CASSLRGSDTGELFF.